This T cell receptor (beta chain) derives from a study of blood T cell repertoires in COVID-19. After removal of 4 bases from V and 4 bases from J, the junction contained 7 bases not matched to a gene. The V gene's germline CDR1 is WNHNN and CDR2 SYGVQD (reference sequence). This CDR3 is 16 amino acids long. Living in about two dozen US areas, the participants were between about 18 and 95 years of age. Symptom resolution, clearance, or two negative PCRs marked the recovered donors of Cohort 3. Data came from immunoSEQ multiplex PCR; TCRdb stores just in-frame clones and leaves some out. The sample yields some 170,000 clones, 70% to 85% seen once.

Sequencing used PBMCs or T cells enriched from blood (not recorded which). The V and J genes are TRBV10-1 and TRBJ2-2; 9 positions agree with TRBD1. This receptor was taken from a man aged 50 to 59 who had recovered from COVID-19. This CDR3 is CASSGTGTGLTGELFF. The CDR3 bases are TGCGCCAGCAGTGGGACCGGGACAGGGCTCACCGGGGAGCTGTTTTTT.